These 21 T cell receptor beta chains were sequenced from one sample in a study of CD8 T cells in Susac syndrome. It was with random hexamers that 0.5 to 1 ug RNA was reverse transcribed. One entry per CDR3 protein results from TCRdb running MiXCR on the immunoSEQ multiplex PCR reads. The sample gives 50,000 or so distinct CDR3 sequences, roughly 93% of which show up once; roughly 0.5% is in the top ten. Input material: CD8+ T cells from PBMCs. These receptors came from a human donor with multiple sclerosis.

This chain uses TRBV4-2 with TRBJ2-3; 8 bases agree with TRBD2. CDR1 and CDR2 (germline): LGHNA, YNFKEQ. V trimming: 0 bases; J trimming: 5 bases; junction bases outside the gene matches: 13. CDR3 length: 18 amino acids. The CDR3 loop is CASSQDTRGAGNRDTQYF. The CDR3 bases are TGTGCCAGCAGCCAAGATACGCGGGGGGCCGGGAATAGAGATACGCAGTATTTT.

Comment on this clonotype: The junction and the germline gene differ at one end; a read error may be behind it. The chain couples TRBV2 to TRBJ2-7; 9 bases line up with TRBD2. Germline V gives CDR1 SNHLY, CDR2 FYNNEI. This CDR3 region has 14 residues. CDR3 amino acids: CASSQAGGSYEQYF. CDR3 DNA: TGTGCCAGCAGTCAAGCGGGGGGCTCCTACGAGCAGTACTTC.

This clonotype was counted a single time. This chain connects TRBV6-6 to TRBJ1-2; D possibly corresponds to TRBD1 (5 bases). Trimming removed 10 bases at V and 2 bases at J, with 11 bases between. This CDR3 comprises 12 residues. Germline CDR1 and CDR2: MNHNY and SVGAGI (reference sequence). For the CDR3, the DNA is TGTGCCACCACAGGAGGGAACTATGGCTACACCTTC. Its protein is CATTGGNYGYTF.

This chain links TRBV5-4 with TRBJ2-3; D is perhaps TRBD1 or TRBD2 (5 bases each). Germline V gives CDR1 SGHNT, CDR2 YYREEE (reference sequence). V lost 1 base and J 8 bases, leaving 14 bases between the germline ends. The CDR3 runs 14 residues. CDR3 bases: TGTGCCAGCAGCTTGTGGGACGCCGTGAGTACGCAGTATTTT. This encodes CASSLWDAVSTQYF.

V is TRBV29-1 and J is TRBJ1-2; TRBD1 aligns across 10 bases. The CDR3 has 16 residues. The V and J ends lost 3 bases and 4 bases, in that order; junction bases with no gene match: 11. The germline V gene encodes CDR1 SQVTM and CDR2 ANQGSEA. CDR3 amino acids: CSVDLWTGGLGYGYTF. Here the CDR3 DNA reads TGCAGCGTTGATCTCTGGACAGGGGGGCTAGGCTATGGCTACACCTTC.

The chain has TRBV5-6 and TRBJ1-2; TRBD1 is a possible D gene (6 bases). Trimming cost V 6 bases and J 4 bases, with 13 bases left between them. Germline V lookup: CDR1 SGHDT, CDR2 YYEEEE. The CDR3 has 13 amino acids. In DNA form, the CDR3 reads TGTGCCAGCACCCGGACAGCTATCTATGGCTACACCTTC. This sequence encodes CASTRTAIYGYTF.

J is TRBJ2-7 and V is TRBV16, with unresolved D. The V gene lost 2 bases and the J gene lost 5 bases, with 16 bases spanning the gap. The CDR3 sequence is 15 residues long. CDR1 is KGHSY, CDR2 FQNENV, per germline. This chain's CDR3 is CASSQNIAREDEQYF. The CDR3 DNA reads as TGTGCCAGCAGCCAAAACATAGCCCGCGAGGACGAGCAGTACTTC.

This clonotype turned up a few times. This rearrangement joins TRBV4-3 to TRBJ2-6; possible D gene TRBD1, 6 bases. CDR1 and CDR2 (germline): LGHNA, YSLEER. The CDR3 has 15 residues. V lost 3 bases and J lost 0, with 6 bases in between. The DNA for the CDR3 is TGCGCCAGCAGCCAGGGGGCCTCTGGGGCCAACGTCCTGACTTTC. Its translation: CASSQGASGANVLTF.

This clonotype rates as large. The CDR3 DNA sequence: TGTGCCAGCAGTTATAGGCATGCGGAGACCCAGTACTTC. Translation: CASSYRHAETQYF. The chain combines TRBV6-2 or TRBV6-3 with TRBJ2-5, with D hard to call. The CDR3 runs to 13 residues. Germline V gene lookup returns CDR1 MNHEY and CDR2 SVGEGT. Trimming removed 3 bases from V and 5 bases from J, with 10 bases in between.

This chain uses TRBV30 with TRBJ2-7; D may be TRBD2 (5 bases). The germline V and J ends were trimmed by 7 bases and 7 bases, with 20 bases remaining between them. Germline loops: CDR1 GTSNPN, CDR2 SVGIG (reference sequence). CDR3 length equals 13 residues. CDR3 sequence reads: CAFLGGYPKEQYF. The CDR3 DNA follows: TGTGCCTTCCTTGGAGGATATCCGAAGGAGCAGTACTTC.

This chain joins TRBV6-6 and TRBJ1-1; possible D gene TRBD1, 5 bases. CDR1 MNHNY and CDR2 SVGAGI come from the germline V gene (reference sequence). V was cut by 6 bases and J by 0 bases, with 8 bases left in between. The CDR3 has 13 residues. Here the CDR3 DNA reads TGTGCCAGCAGAGCGACAGTGAACACTGAAGCTTTCTTT. Its protein is CASRATVNTEAFF.

This clonotype came up once. The gene calls are TRBV7-6 and TRBJ1-2; TRBD1 matches at 7 bases. There are 17 residues in the CDR3. The V segment lost 4 bases and the J segment 3 bases; nucleotides outside the gene matches: 14. CDR1 SGHVS and CDR2 FNYEAQ come from the germline V gene. CDR3 sequence (DNA): TGTGCCAGCAGCTCTATCCCCCCTCCCGGACAGGACTATGGCTACACCTTC. The encoded protein is CASSSIPPPGQDYGYTF.

The chain employs TRBV7-2 and TRBJ1-2; D unresolved. Germline V gene lookup returns CDR1 SGHTA and CDR2 FQGNSA. Trimming stripped 3 bases from V and 5 bases from J, with 10 bases between. CDR3 length: 13 residues. Written as DNA, the CDR3 is TGTGCCAGCAGCTTCGGCAGGCTGTATGGCTACACCTTC. Its translation: CASSFGRLYGYTF.

V gene TRBV20-1 combines with J gene TRBJ1-5; TRBD1 is a possible D gene (5 bases). The V gene's germline CDR1 is DFQATT and CDR2 SNEGSKA (reference sequence). This CDR3 contains 12 residues. Between the trimmed V and J ends, which lost 3 bases and 8 bases, there was a span of 11 bases. The CDR3 bases are TGCAGTGCTAGTGGCAGGGAAAAGCCCCAGCATTTT. This codes for CSASGREKPQHF.

V and J are TRBV7-9 and TRBJ1-1; D gene uncertain. Trimming cost V 4 bases and J 1 base, with 10 bases left between them. The CDR3 totals 14 residues. From germline, CDR1 is SEHNR and CDR2 FQNEAQ (reference sequence). The CDR3 loop is CASSSGFPNTEAFF. Here the CDR3 DNA reads TGTGCCAGCAGCTCGGGGTTTCCGAACACTGAAGCTTTCTTT.

V usage is TRBV19 and J usage is TRBJ2-7; 7 positions match TRBD1. The germline V gene encodes CDR1 LNHDA and CDR2 SQIVND (reference sequence). V was pared by 2 bases and J by 2 bases, with 0 bases of the junction left unmatched. This CDR3 contains 13 residues. CDR3 sequence: CASSIQGAYEQYF. The CDR3 coding sequence is TGTGCCAGTAGTATACAGGGGGCCTACGAGCAGTACTTC. Full variable domain (outside the CDR3, taken from reference TRBV19 and TRBJ2-7): DGGITQSPKYLFRKEGQNVTLSCEQNLNHDAMYWYRQDPGQGLRLIYYSQIVNDFQKGDIAEGYSVSREKKESFPLTVTSAQKNPTAFYLCASSIQGAYEQYFGPGTRLTVT.

The chain combines TRBV7-8 with TRBJ2-5; 11 nucleotides agree with TRBD2. J was trimmed by 2 bases and V by 6 bases; bases with no gene match: 5. The CDR3 spans 15 residues. CDR1 SGHVS and CDR2 FQNEAQ come from the germline V gene. CDR3 region: CASRPLAGGQETQYF. In nucleotides, the CDR3 is TGTGCCAGCAGACCCCTAGCGGGGGGACAAGAGACCCAGTACTTC.

The gene calls are TRBV7-9 and TRBJ2-5; 8 bases line up with TRBD1. The CDR3 length is 15 residues. Germline assignment: CDR1 SEHNR and CDR2 FQNEAQ (reference sequence). The V segment lost 5 bases and the J segment 3 bases; nucleotides outside the gene matches: 8. The CDR3 nucleotides are TGTGCCAGCAGCACACAGAACAGGGGGGAAGAGACCCAGTACTTC. The encoded protein is CASSTQNRGEETQYF.

The V gene is TRBV6-1, the J gene TRBJ2-5; 12 bases are shared with TRBD2. The junction had 8 bases not matched to a gene; V was cut back by 2 bases and J by 1 base. The CDR3 runs to 18 residues. Germline-derived CDR1 and CDR2 are MNHNS and SASEGT. CDR3 bases: TGTGCCAGCAGTGAATGGGCTAGCGGGGGGGCCAGCCAAGAGACCCAGTACTTC. Residues: CASSEWASGGASQETQYF.

The V and J genes are TRBV20-1 and TRBJ2-3, with 12 positions matching TRBD2. V was pared by 4 bases and J by 4 bases, with 6 bases of the junction left unmatched. The germline V gene encodes CDR1 DFQATT and CDR2 SNEGSKA (reference sequence). The length of the CDR3 is 15 residues. The CDR3 sequence is CSATTTSGGADTQYF. DNA of the CDR3: TGCAGTGCTACAACGACTAGCGGGGGAGCAGATACGCAGTATTTT.

The CDR3 spells CASSLSIVSTGELFF. CDR3 DNA sequence: TGTGCCAGCAGTTTGTCTATAGTTAGCACCGGGGAGCTGTTTTTT. The rearrangement links TRBV27 to TRBJ2-2; D gene uncertain. Germline loops: CDR1 MNHEY, CDR2 SMNVEV (reference sequence). The length of the CDR3 is 15 residues. V lost 3 bases and J lost 4, with 12 bases in between.